Described below is a single T cell receptor beta chain sequence and its context. Its antigen is unidentified. This CDR3 is 14 amino acids long. With 5 bases removed from V and 0 bases from J, the gap between germline ends came to 8 bases. Per germline, CDR1 MDHEN and CDR2 SYDVKM. The data originate from a study of shared clonotypes between healthy human individuals. Study background: Samples came from a couple of female and a few male donors aged 18 to 49. Broader study findings: An anticipated effect of sequencing depth on clonotype sharing among donors was recognized. Exclusively blood specimens were collected; tissue repertoires likely differ.

CD45RO-negative CD8 cells positively selected for CCR7 made up the naive population, which excluded terminally differentiated effector memory CD45RA+ cells. In the study's own analysis: Filtering differed for immunoSEQ, which gave only junction sequences without quality scores. Sequenced by immunoSEQ multiplex PCR; TCRdb stores in-frame clones only, minus some. The D gene and trimming were derived from the DNA, and the V and J assignments and clone size from that table. Of approximately 2,200,000 clones in the sample, 85% to 95% are singletons; the top ten hold about 1.5%. Material: naive CD8+ T cells from PBMCs. The clonotype was recovered from a man aged 18 to 30 in good health. Some clones in this sample may be carry-over from other donors' samples. This chain connects TRBV28 to TRBJ2-4; D ambiguous. As DNA, the CDR3 is TGTGCCAGCAGTGAGATGATAGCCAAAAACATTCAGTACTTC. Residues: CASSEMIAKNIQYF.